This T cell receptor beta chain was recovered during a study of cytomegalovirus exposure and HLA in healthy donors. General study results and limits: In a later analysis, TCR beta V- and J-gene trimming was associated with a missense DCLRE1C variant. Earlier results showed most TCR beta V segments being productive about 87% or about 30% of the time. Using the classifier, cytomegalovirus status was reportedly diagnosed with high specificity and sensitivity. What TCR beta sequences reportedly achieved was accurate prediction of HLA-A and HLA-B alleles in most subjects.

This CDR3 contains 15 residues. Germline values: CDR1 ENHRY, CDR2 SYGVKD. The junction had 13 bases not matched to a gene; V was cut back by 7 bases and J by 5 bases. PCR amplification relied on 60 Vbeta primers (plus 13 Jbeta primers). Repertoires were generated with immunoSEQ multiplex PCR, while TCRdb's copy carries only in-frame clones and drops some. The sample has under 200,000 clones, more than 65% seen once. Of note for this clone: Antigen unknown.

The TCR originated in a male donor in good health and CMV-seronegative. The chain links TRBV10-3 to TRBJ2-5; 7 bases are shared with TRBD1. The sample was PBMCs. The CDR3 DNA follows: TGTGCCATCATGCGGACAGGCTTGAGGGGGGAGACCCAGTACTTC. Protein sequence: CAIMRTGLRGETQYF.